This entry features one T cell receptor (beta chain) sequence. Its antigen is unknown. Assay used: immunoSEQ multiplex PCR; TCRdb lists only in-frame clones, some missing. Of 58,000 or so clones listed, roughly 89% are singletons. These data belong to a study of OX40 agonist ivuxolimab in advanced cancers. Study information: Participants, 80% to 90% male, averaged about 56 years of age, ranging from roughly 23 to 80. Overall study results and limits: Researchers report that CD8+ T cells had, on average, more expanded clones than CD4+. Also present in some nonresponders was a low level of normalized T-cell clonal expansion.

A history of autoimmune disease or systemic immunosuppression excluded patients. The specimen comprised CD4+ or CD8+ T cells sorted from blood, sampled in a trial of the OX40 agonist ivuxolimab. The source is an adult with an advanced solid tumor such as melanoma, head and neck, liver or kidney cancer.

The DNA for the CDR3 is TGTGCCAGTAACAACGGACCCTACGAGCAGTACTTC. It specifies CASNNGPYEQYF. V gene TRBV19 combines with J gene TRBJ2-7, with D unresolved. Germline V CDR1 and CDR2: LNHDA, SQIVND (reference sequence). Trimming removed 7 bases from V and 2 bases from J, with 9 bases in between. CDR3 size: 12 residues.